This TCR beta chain was sequenced during a study of PD-L1 blockade in urothelial cancer. About the study: At some point between 2012 and 2014 therapy began: atezolizumab 1,200 mg intravenously every 3 weeks. From 0 to 3 prior chemotherapy regimens had been given to the patients. T cell content in blood samples showed a median of 141,255.

Study-wide results and limits: More expansion of tumor-associated blood clones, seen at 3 weeks, marked durable-benefit patients.

Between the trimmed V and J ends, which lost 2 bases and 7 bases, there was a span of 12 bases. Per germline, CDR1 MNHNS and CDR2 SASEGT. CDR3 length: 14 amino acids. The protocol was immunoSEQ multiplex PCR, while the TCRdb copy is restricted to in-frame clones and leaves out a portion. The sample yields about 76,000 clones, 85% to 95% seen once. About this clone: Its target is unknown.

Specified time point: peripheral blood 6 weeks after treatment start. The sample in question was PBMCs, obtained around atezolizumab (anti-PD-L1) treatment. The receptor comes from a woman older than 75 with urothelial cancer. V gene TRBV6-1 combines with J gene TRBJ1-5; D not resolved. The CDR3: CASSENEVKQPQHF. CDR3 DNA sequence: TGTGCCAGCAGTGAAAACGAGGTGAAACAGCCCCAGCATTTT.